The rows below give T cell receptor beta chains drawn from one sample of a study of post-analysis software for immune sequencing data. TCRdb re-analysed the PCR reads in MiXCR, keeping a single row per CDR3 protein. Of about 760,000 distinct CDR3 sequences listed, 30% are singletons. The material sequenced was blood. These receptors were collected from a girl aged 10 to 17 with multiple sclerosis. The CDR3 runs from the conserved cysteine through the conserved F or W. A D gene is named only where the DNA matches it firmly.

D | length | V | CDR3
TRBD2 | 17 | TRBV5-1 | CASSPGGIAGAVDTQYF
TRBD1 | 14 | TRBV6-2/TRBV6-3 | CASNRDRALGAQYF
- | 14 | TRBV6-2/TRBV6-3 | CASSRGAAKNIQYF
- | 13 | TRBV2 | CASSVLEGETQYF
TRBD2 | 16 | TRBV28 | CASSETSGRARGELFF
- | 15 | TRBV5-1 | CASSLAPGAGNEQFF
- | 17 | TRBV7-2 | CASSPVGGPSAKNIQYF
TRBD2 | 15 | TRBV5-1 | CASSTSSGTFGEQYF
- | 13 | TRBV5-1 | CASSLMTGYGYTF
TRBD1 | 14 | TRBV7-9 | CASSLATGRYGYTF
- | 16 | TRBV11-2 | CASSPRLPSSYNEQFF
- | 13 | TRBV12-3/TRBV12-4 | CASSLLGVDGYTF
- | 15 | TRBV7-2 | CASSKVPSLRGTQYF
- | 18 | TRBV7-2 | CASSLVPLRQSSNTEAFF
- | 14 | TRBV29-1 | CSVEWERGGDGYTF
TRBD2 | 16 | TRBV6-6 | CASTRTSGSYSGEQYF
- | 15 | TRBV24-1 | CATSDPGQNTDTQYF
TRBD1 | 17 | TRBV7-9 | CASSLVDSGQGEETQYF
TRBD2 | 18 | TRBV28 | CASSLSGLAGGVTDTQYF
TRBD2 | 17 | TRBV13 | CASSALVAGGPKNIQYF
- | 14 | TRBV19 | CASSTGGVETEAFF
- | 15 | TRBV20-1 | CSARRGRWDTDTQYF
- | 16 | TRBV6-1 | CASRNRPWDGQETQYF
- | 14 | TRBV7-9 | CASSLATTQETQYF
TRBD2 | 16 | TRBV7-7 | CASSLGLAGVQNEQFF
- | 13 | TRBV28 | CASSLFRNSPLHF
- | 15 | TRBV29-1 | CSAEPGLSSYNEQFF
- | 17 | TRBV3-1 | CASSQDLVVGGRNEQFF